Listed below are T cell receptor beta chains from one sample, sequenced in a study of tumor-infiltrating lymphocytes in primary liver carcinoma. TCRdb independently ran MiXCR on the multiplex PCR reads; one entry per CDR3 protein. The sample contains approximately 330,000 distinct CDR3 sequences, 65% of which appear only once. The sample was peripheral blood. The receptors stem from a man between 35 and 55 years old with primary liver carcinoma and hepatitis B virus infection. Both conserved end residues are part of each CDR3.

v_call: TRBV4-3
j_call: TRBJ1-5
cdr3_aa: CASSQGQHQPQHF

v_call: TRBV5-4
j_call: TRBJ1-4
cdr3_aa: CASSLPGRDEKLFF

v_call: TRBV11-3
j_call: TRBJ2-1
cdr3_aa: CASSSVGIDEQFF

v_call: TRBV6-5
j_call: TRBJ2-1
cdr3_aa: CASSYRTSGSYNEQFF

v_call: TRBV29-1
j_call: TRBJ1-2
cdr3_aa: CSGWTVNYGYTF

v_call: TRBV4-2
j_call: TRBJ1-5
cdr3_aa: CASSQEGSRNQPQLF

v_call: TRBV6-1
j_call: TRBJ1-3
cdr3_aa: CATLAGDSGNTIYF

v_call: TRBV11-2
j_call: TRBJ2-2
cdr3_aa: CPSSLTASGELFF

v_call: TRBV9
j_call: TRBJ2-1
cdr3_aa: CASSVGTGGTNEQFF

v_call: TRBV6-6
j_call: TRBJ1-2
cdr3_aa: CASTLSNTNYGYTF

v_call: TRBV11-2
j_call: TRBJ2-5
cdr3_aa: CTSSLARLALGKKGTQYF

v_call: TRBV11-2
j_call: TRBJ2-5
cdr3_aa: CASSRGQGFQETQYF

v_call: TRBV11-2
j_call: TRBJ2-1
cdr3_aa: CASSRGSESYNEQFF

v_call: TRBV6-5
j_call: TRBJ2-6
cdr3_aa: CASSYQSLMTSGANVLTF

v_call: TRBV6-2/TRBV6-3
j_call: TRBJ2-7
cdr3_aa: CTSRDQGQGSYEQYF

v_call: TRBV5-1
j_call: TRBJ1-1
cdr3_aa: CANTREGDSSTEAFF